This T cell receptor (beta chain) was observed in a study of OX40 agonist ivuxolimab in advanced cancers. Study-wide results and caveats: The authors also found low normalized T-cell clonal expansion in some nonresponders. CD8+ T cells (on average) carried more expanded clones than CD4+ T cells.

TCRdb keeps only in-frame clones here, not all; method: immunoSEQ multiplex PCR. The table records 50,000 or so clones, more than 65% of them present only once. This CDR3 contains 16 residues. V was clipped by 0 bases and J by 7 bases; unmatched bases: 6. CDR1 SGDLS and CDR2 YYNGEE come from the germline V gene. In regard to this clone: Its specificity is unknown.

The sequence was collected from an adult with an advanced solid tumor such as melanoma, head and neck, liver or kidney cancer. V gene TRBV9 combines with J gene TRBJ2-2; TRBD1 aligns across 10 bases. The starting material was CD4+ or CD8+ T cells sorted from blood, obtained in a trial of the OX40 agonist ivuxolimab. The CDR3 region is CASSVEGQGGGGELFF. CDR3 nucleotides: TGTGCCAGCAGCGTAGAAGGACAGGGGGGAGGCGGGGAGCTGTTTTTT. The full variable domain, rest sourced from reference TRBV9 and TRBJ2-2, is DSGVTQTPKHLITATGQRVTLRCSPRSGDLSVYWYQQSLDQGLQFLIQYYNGEERAKGNILERFSAQQFPDLHSELNLSSLELGDSALYFCASSVEGQGGGGELFFGEGSRLTVL.